The subject of this entry is one TCR beta chain. Its antigen is not known. This CDR3 region has 17 residues. Germline V gene lookup returns CDR1 SGHVS and CDR2 FQNEAQ. The V segment lost 5 bases and the J segment 0 bases; nucleotides outside the gene matches: 10. This entry comes from a study of beta chain features in type 1 diabetes. General study points: With patients and controls alike, PCR might favor shorter templates to an equal degree.

The investigators reverse transcribed all of the isolated RNA, so they sequenced expressed TCRB transcripts. The method was immunoSEQ multiplex PCR; TCRdb's version includes in-frame clones alone and lacks a portion of them. The sample yields 200,000 to 300,000 clones, 13% to 15% seen once. Via the markers CD45RO/CCR7/CD25/CD127/CD95/CD27, stem cell-like memory, regulatory, central memory and naive CD4+ cells were sorted. All sorted populations exceeded 98% purity. This sequence joins TRBV7-8 and TRBJ1-1, with 9 positions matching TRBD1. Sequencing was performed on naive CD4+ T cells from blood. This clonotype was obtained from a woman between 40 and 55 years old in good health. CDR3 bases: TGTGCCAGCAGCCCCACTCGGACAGGGGCCATGAACACTGAAGCTTTCTTT. It codes for CASSPTRTGAMNTEAFF. The full variable domain, rest sourced from reference TRBV7-8 and TRBJ1-1, is GAGVSQSPRYKVAKRGQDVALRCDPISGHVSLFWYQQALGQGPEFLTYFQNEAQLDKSGLPSDRFFAERPEGSVSTLKIQRTQQEDSAVYLCASSPTRTGAMNTEAFFGQGTRLTVV.